The 29 T cell receptor beta chains below come from one sample, sequenced in a study of T cell clones after liver transplantation (dated by TCRdb to about 2019). Library preparation employed the immunoSEQ multiplex PCR assay. TCRdb took over this immuneACCESS table, retaining in-frame rearrangements with V and J assigned. Such tables are incomplete; in checked studies, under half of the missing clones stem from an unresolved V gene, and the remainder is unexplained. The sample table records more than 65,000 clones; under 90% of these occur just once. The ten largest clones represent approximately 0.8% of the sample. The material was CD4+ T cells from blood, obtained 12 months after liver transplant. All receptors come from a human patient who received a liver transplant. After a transplant, some T cells may have been passed on by the graft donor.

This chain joins TRBV5-1 and TRBJ2-1; TRBD2 matches 10 bases. The CDR3 contains 15 residues. Looked up from germline, CDR1 is SGHRS and CDR2 is YFSETQ. J gave up 8 bases and V 3 bases, and 8 bases lay outside the gene matches. CDR3 residues: CASSYQAGGPDEQFF. Written as DNA, the CDR3 is TGCGCCAGCAGCTACCAAGCGGGAGGGCCAGATGAGCAGTTCTTC.

This chain connects TRBV2 to TRBJ1-5, with D unresolved. The CDR3 totals 12 residues. Germline loops: CDR1 SNHLY, CDR2 FYNNEI. Trimming removed 6 bases at V and 7 bases at J, with 10 bases between. The chain's CDR3 is CASRRVGQPQHF. As DNA, the CDR3 is TGTGCCAGCAGAAGGGTTGGCCAGCCCCAGCATTTT. The whole variable domain, filled in from reference TRBV2 and TRBJ1-5, reads EPEVTQTPSHQVTQMGQEVILRCVPISNHLYFYWYRQILGQKVEFLVSFYNNEISEKSEIFDDQFSVERPDGSNFTLKIRSTKLEDSAMYFCASRRVGQPQHFGDGTRLSIL.

The table lists this clone with a count of one. This chain joins TRBV19 and TRBJ2-6; 8 nucleotides match TRBD1. The ends lost 7 bases at V and 2 bases at J; junction bases unmatched: 4. The V gene's germline CDR1 is LNHDA and CDR2 SQIVND (reference sequence). The length of the CDR3 is 15 residues. For the CDR3, the DNA is TGTGCCAGTACCGTGGACAGGGCTGGGGCCAACGTCCTGACTTTC. It encodes CASTVDRAGANVLTF.

The sample holds a few counts of this clone. The chain uses TRBV14 and TRBJ2-1, with 7 bases that match TRBD1. The germline CDR1 and CDR2 sequences are SGHDN and FVKESK. The V gene end was trimmed by 7 bases and the J gene end by 6 bases; junction bases not matched to a gene: 9. The CDR3 consists of 14 residues. The DNA of the CDR3 is TGTGCCAGCAACCTCCCCGGGACAGTCAATGAGCAGTTCTTC. This translates into CASNLPGTVNEQFF.

Comments on this clone: An end of the junction differs from the germline gene, which may be a read error. The genes are TRBV20-1 and TRBJ1-1; a weak D match, TRBD1 (5 bases). Germline assignment: CDR1 DFQATT and CDR2 SNEGSKA (reference sequence). The CDR3 sequence is 11 residues long. The CDR3 region is CSASRPGSGTF. The CDR3 nucleotides are TGCAGTGCTAGTCGGCCGGGCTCGGGGACCTTT.

The rearrangement links TRBV28 to TRBJ2-5; D remains ambiguous. CDR3 size: 13 residues. Germline V gene data show CDR1 as MDHEN and CDR2 as SYDVKM. Trimming pared 3 bases from V and 2 bases from J, leaving 7 bases between. The CDR3 DNA reads as TGTGCCAGCAGTTTTAGTGCTCAAGAGACCCAGTACTTC. Amino acids: CASSFSAQETQYF.

V is TRBV5-4 and J is TRBJ2-7, with D possibly TRBD2 on 6 matching bases. CDR3 size: 15 residues. Germline values: CDR1 SGHNT, CDR2 YYREEE (reference sequence). The V gene lost 2 bases and the J gene lost 2 bases, with 14 bases spanning the gap. The CDR3 region has the DNA TGTGCCAGCAGCTTCCGGCCGGGGGTGGCCTACGAGCAGTACTTC. Amino acids: CASSFRPGVAYEQYF.

The CDR3 DNA is TGTGCCAGCAGCTCCGGGACAGGGGAGGAGACCCAGTACTTC. Translation: CASSSGTGEETQYF. The genes are TRBV7-2 and TRBJ2-5; 10 nucleotides line up with TRBD1. V shed 4 bases and J 5 bases; nucleotides not matched to a gene: 4. Germline values: CDR1 SGHTA, CDR2 FQGNSA. This CDR3 spans 14 amino acids.

This chain joins TRBV6-5 and TRBJ2-1; a possible D gene is TRBD2 (5 bases). Trimming removed 5 bases at V and 12 bases at J, with 17 bases between. The germline V gene encodes CDR1 MNHEY and CDR2 SVGAGI. The CDR3 consists of 13 residues. The CDR3 bases are TGTGCCAGCAGTCCCCGGTTCCTAGGAGGGCAGTTCTTC. Translated, it gives CASSPRFLGGQFF.

V is TRBV6-1 and J is TRBJ1-2, with TRBD1 as a possible D gene (5 bases). V lost 3 bases and J 4 bases, leaving 18 bases between the germline ends. Germline values: CDR1 MNHNS, CDR2 SASEGT. The CDR3 is 16 residues long. The CDR3 reads CASSDSTGTSRYGYTF. In DNA form, the CDR3 reads TGTGCCAGCAGTGATTCCACCGGGACTTCCCGCTATGGCTACACCTTC.

The V and J genes are TRBV5-4 and TRBJ1-2; 10 positions agree with TRBD1. CDR3 length: 13 residues. From germline, CDR1 is SGHNT and CDR2 YYREEE (reference sequence). The trim removed 0 bases at V and 14 bases at J, leaving 7 bases unmatched. The DNA of the CDR3 is TGTGCCAGCAGCTTGGTTGGACAGGGGGTAGTAACCTTC. Protein product: CASSLVGQGVVTF.

The chain combines TRBV5-1 with TRBJ2-5; TRBD1 is a possible D gene (7 bases). Trimming took 4 bases from V and 5 from J, leaving 15 bases between them. This CDR3 is built from 14 residues. Looked up from germline, CDR1 is SGHRS and CDR2 is YFSETQ. This chain's CDR3 is CASSRDRGGETQYF. CDR3 sequence (DNA): TGCGCCAGCAGCAGGGACAGAGGGGGGGAGACCCAGTACTTC.

The chain links TRBV18 to TRBJ2-2; perhaps D is TRBD1 or TRBD2 (7 bases each). Trimming cost V 6 bases and J 6 bases, with 20 bases left between them. The germline V gene has CDR1 KGHSH and CDR2 LQKENI. The CDR3 length is 16 residues. The CDR3 DNA reads TGTGCCAGCTCCCCCCGGGGAGGGGGCATCGCCGGGGAGCTGTTTTTT. Amino acids: CASSPRGGGIAGELFF.

The chain joins TRBV29-1 to TRBJ2-3, with D unresolved. The CDR3 is 13 amino acids. The germline V gene encodes CDR1 SQVTM and CDR2 ANQGSEA. V was pared by 3 bases and J by 1 base, with 8 bases between. Here the CDR3 reads CSVDGSGTDTQYF. DNA for the CDR3: TGCAGCGTTGATGGAAGCGGCACAGATACGCAGTATTTT.

The chain employs TRBV28 and TRBJ1-2, with 7 bases aligning to TRBD1. V gave up 4 bases and J gave up 7 bases; unmatched junction bases: 9. This CDR3 comprises 14 residues. CDR1 and CDR2 from the germline V gene are MDHEN and SYDVKM. CDR3 DNA sequence: TGTGCCAGCAGTTCGGGACAGATCTTTGGTGGCTACACCTTC. Translated, it gives CASSSGQIFGGYTF.

In this sample, this clone turned up a few times. This rearrangement joins TRBV6-6 to TRBJ1-2; D ambiguous. With 6 bases removed from V and 4 bases from J, the gap between germline ends came to 15 bases. This CDR3 region has 14 residues. Germline values: CDR1 MNHNY, CDR2 SVGAGI (reference sequence). This CDR3 is CASSSTSQSYGYTF. CDR3 nucleotide sequence: TGTGCCAGCAGCAGCACATCTCAGAGCTATGGCTACACCTTC.

The rearrangement joins TRBV7-9 to TRBJ2-2, with 9 bases matching TRBD1. After removal of 6 bases from V and 0 bases from J, the junction contained 8 bases not matched to a gene. CDR1 is SEHNR and CDR2 is FQNEAQ in the germline V gene (reference sequence). The CDR3 length is 17 residues. CDR3 loop: CASRATGGPSNTGELFF. The CDR3 nucleotides read TGTGCCAGCAGAGCGACAGGGGGGCCCTCGAACACCGGGGAGCTGTTTTTT.

This clone appeared a few times. The chain uses TRBV5-6 and TRBJ2-7; D gene unclear. Germline CDR1 reads SGHDT; CDR2 reads YYEEEE. This CDR3 has 13 residues. V dropped 0 bases and J dropped 3 bases, with 7 bases sitting between them. The CDR3 DNA reads TGTGCCAGCAGCTTGGTATCAAACTACGAGCAGTACTTC. As protein: CASSLVSNYEQYF.

The CDR3 DNA sequence: TGTGCCAGCAGTTACGGTCACAGGGCGAACACTGAAGCTTTCTTT. Residues: CASSYGHRANTEAFF. J is TRBJ1-1 and V is TRBV6-5; perhaps TRBD1 as D (6 bases). Trimming stripped 2 bases from V and 1 base from J, with 11 bases between. Germline CDR1 and CDR2: MNHEY and SVGAGI. The CDR3 is 15 residues long.

This chain connects TRBV5-1 to TRBJ2-5; D gene uncertain. CDR1 is SGHRS, CDR2 YFSETQ, per germline. The CDR3 is 14 residues long. Trimming removed 3 bases from V and 5 bases from J, with 14 bases in between. The CDR3 DNA is TGCGCCAGCAGCTCGTCTACAACCGGGGAGACCCAGTACTTC. Translating it yields CASSSSTTGETQYF.

This sequence joins TRBV5-1 and TRBJ2-5; TRBD2 aligns across 8 bases. Looked up from germline, CDR1 is SGHRS and CDR2 is YFSETQ. This CDR3 region has 16 residues. The ends lost 2 bases at V and 2 bases at J; junction bases unmatched: 8. CDR3 protein: CASSFGSGGSQETQYF. Written as DNA, the CDR3 is TGCGCCAGCAGCTTTGGGAGCGGGGGAAGTCAAGAGACCCAGTACTTC.

The chain recombines TRBV28 with TRBJ1-3; D is uncertain. CDR3 length equals 14 residues. Germline CDR1 MDHEN, CDR2 SYDVKM. The V and J ends lost 3 bases and 4 bases respectively, with 10 bases between them. CDR3 nucleotide sequence: TGTGCCAGCAGTTTGGTAGAGAGGGGAAACACCATATATTTT. Amino acids: CASSLVERGNTIYF.

This clone appeared a single time. This sequence joins TRBV7-2 and TRBJ1-3; a weak D match, TRBD1 (5 bases). This CDR3 contains 18 residues. Germline assignment: CDR1 SGHTA and CDR2 FQGNSA. Trimming pared 5 bases from V and 0 bases from J, leaving 20 bases between. The chain's CDR3 is CASSPSSGTEYSGNTIYF. The CDR3 nucleotides read TGTGCCAGCAGCCCGTCCTCCGGGACGGAGTACTCTGGAAACACCATATATTTT.

This sequence joins TRBV28 and TRBJ2-3; 10 bases fit TRBD2. Trimming took 7 bases from V and 7 from J; bases not matched to a gene: 8. Per germline, CDR1 MDHEN and CDR2 SYDVKM. The CDR3 extends over 14 amino acids. Here the CDR3 reads CASTVAGGPHTQYF. For the CDR3, the DNA is TGTGCCAGCACGGTAGCGGGAGGCCCCCATACGCAGTATTTT.

This chain's CDR3 is CASSAANTGELFF. The CDR3 region has the DNA TGTGCCAGCAGCGCCGCGAACACCGGGGAGCTGTTTTTT. The V and J genes are TRBV9 and TRBJ2-2; D is ambiguous. V lost 3 bases and J 0 bases, leaving 3 bases between the germline ends. The CDR3 runs to 13 residues. Looked up from germline, CDR1 is SGDLS and CDR2 is YYNGEE.

This clone was seen only a few times. The chain links TRBV27 to TRBJ2-1, with no clear D. V lost 3 bases and J 8 bases, leaving 17 bases between the germline ends. Germline values: CDR1 MNHEY, CDR2 SMNVEV (reference sequence). The CDR3 is 15 amino acids. The CDR3 is CASSFLAGETYEQFF. CDR3 in DNA: TGTGCCAGCAGTTTTTTGGCTGGTGAGACCTATGAGCAGTTCTTC.

This sequence joins TRBV6-6 and TRBJ1-2; 9 nucleotides align to TRBD1. V lost 5 bases to trimming and J lost 4 bases; unmatched junction nucleotides: 11. CDR3 length: 16 amino acids. Germline CDR1 reads MNHNY; CDR2 reads SVGAGI (reference sequence). The CDR3 sequence: CASSQPGQGYSYGYTF. CDR3 coding DNA: TGTGCCAGCAGTCAACCAGGACAGGGGTACTCCTATGGCTACACCTTC.

The chain employs TRBV11-3 and TRBJ2-1; D unclear. CDR1 is SGHNT, CDR2 YENEEA, per germline. This CDR3 is built from 13 residues. V lost 0 bases to trimming and J lost 7 bases, with 7 bases between them. CDR3 amino acids: CASSLDRKNEQFF. In DNA form, the CDR3 reads TGTGCCAGCAGCTTAGATCGGAAGAATGAGCAGTTCTTC.

The V gene is TRBV28, the J gene TRBJ2-7; 7 nucleotides line up with TRBD1. This CDR3 has 14 amino acids. The germline V gene has CDR1 MDHEN and CDR2 SYDVKM. V trimming: 5 bases; J trimming: 4 bases; junction bases outside the gene matches: 8. CDR3 region: CASSTPGQQYEQYF. In DNA, the CDR3 is TGTGCCAGCAGTACCCCGGGACAGCAGTACGAGCAGTACTTC.